The clone carrying this T cell receptor beta chain appeared a few times. This specimen includes other DNA sequences encoding the same CDR3. Looked up from germline, CDR1 is MNHNS and CDR2 is SASEGT. There are 14 residues in the CDR3. Trimming cost V 1 base and J 0 bases, with 6 bases left between them. These data come from a study of T cell changes during pregnancy in multiple sclerosis. Sequencing used immunoSEQ multiplex PCR; TCRdb keeps in-frame clones, though not all of them. This table has tens of thousands of clones, about 91% appearing once. J is TRBJ1-1 and V is TRBV6-1; D unclear. The material was peripheral blood, obtained in the first trimester of pregnancy. The receptor comes from a female donor with multiple sclerosis, enrolled in a pregnancy study. CDR3 coding DNA: TGTGCCAGCAGTGAAGTCCCAGTGAACACTGAAGCTTTCTTT. This gives the protein CASSEVPVNTEAFF.